This T cell receptor (beta chain) is from a study of T-cell reconstitution after alpha-beta-depleted transplantation in children. The germline V gene has CDR1 LNHNV and CDR2 YYDKDF (reference sequence). CDR3 length: 18 amino acids. The V segment lost 1 base and the J segment 6 bases; nucleotides outside the gene matches: 12. Preparation of the TCRbeta library involved a method that used unique molecular identifiers. TCRdb passed the PCR reads through MiXCR, listing each CDR3 protein once. The sample holds 90,000 to 150,000 distinct CDR3 sequences, 20% to 25% seen once. This sequence joins TRBV15 and TRBJ2-1; 10 bases map to TRBD2. This specimen consisted of PBMCs, mostly from graft donor cells, obtained 180 days after TCRalphabeta/CD19-depleted stem cell transplant. The receptor comes from a male patient under 10 years old who had a stem cell transplant for chronic granulomatous disease, so the T cells may come from the graft donor. CDR3 amino acids: CATSRASLLAGVSNEQFF. DNA for the CDR3: TGTGCCACCAGCAGAGCGTCCCTGCTAGCGGGAGTCAGCAATGAGCAGTTCTTC.